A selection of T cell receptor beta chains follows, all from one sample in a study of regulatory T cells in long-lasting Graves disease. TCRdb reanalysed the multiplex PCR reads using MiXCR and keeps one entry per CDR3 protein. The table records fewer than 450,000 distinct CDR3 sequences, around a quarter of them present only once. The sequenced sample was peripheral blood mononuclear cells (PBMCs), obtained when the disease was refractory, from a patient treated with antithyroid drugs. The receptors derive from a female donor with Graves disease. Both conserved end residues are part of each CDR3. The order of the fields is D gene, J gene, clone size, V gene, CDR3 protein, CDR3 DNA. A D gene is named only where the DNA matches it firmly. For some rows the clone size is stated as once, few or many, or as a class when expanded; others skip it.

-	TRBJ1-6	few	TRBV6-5	CASSYSSTLNSPLHF	TGTGCCAGCAGTTACTCGAGTACCTTAAATTCACCCCTCCACTTT
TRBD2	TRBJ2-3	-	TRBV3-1	CASSPLAVDTQYF	TGTGCCAGCAGCCCACTAGCGGTTGATACGCAGTATTTT
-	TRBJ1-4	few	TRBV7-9	CASSLRASNEKLFF	TGTGCCAGCAGCTTACGGGCATCTAATGAAAAACTGTTTTTT
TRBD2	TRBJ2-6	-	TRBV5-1	CASSPTSGRLGGGANVLTF	TGCGCCAGCAGCCCGACTAGCGGGAGGCTCGGAGGGGGGGCCAACGTCCTGACTTTC
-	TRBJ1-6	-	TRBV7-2	CASSLADGGPQGYNSPLHF	TGTGCCAGCAGCTTAGCCGACGGGGGCCCTCAGGGTTATAATTCACCCCTCCACTTT
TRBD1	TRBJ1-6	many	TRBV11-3	CASSADRDSPLHF	TGTGCCAGCAGCGCCGACAGGGATTCACCCCTCCACTTT
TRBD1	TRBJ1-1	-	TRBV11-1	CASSSMDRGRKREAFF	TGTGCCAGCAGCTCGATGGACAGGGGGCGTAAAAGGGAAGCTTTCTTT
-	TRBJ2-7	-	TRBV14	CASSHVGSEQYF	TGTGCCAGCAGCCACGTAGGGAGCGAGCAGTACTTC
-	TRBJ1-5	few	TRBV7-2	CASSPGRDSNQPQHF	TGTGCCAGCAGCCCGGGACGGGATAGCAATCAGCCCCAGCATTTT
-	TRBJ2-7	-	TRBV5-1	CASSLFGDYEQYF	TGCGCCAGCAGCTTGTTCGGGGACTACGAGCAGTACTTC
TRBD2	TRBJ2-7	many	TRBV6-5	CASSLAGEHYEQYF	TGTGCCAGCAGTTTAGCGGGAGAGCACTACGAGCAGTACTTC
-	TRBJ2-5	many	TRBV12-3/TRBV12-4	CASSSARTLQETQYF	TGTGCCAGCAGTTCTGCGCGGACCCTACAAGAGACCCAGTACTTC
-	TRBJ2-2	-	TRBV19	CASHDGQIRTGGLFF	TGTGCCAGTCATGACGGACAAATACGAACCGGGGGGCTGTTTTTT
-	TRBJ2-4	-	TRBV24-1	CATSDGGGEAKNIQYF	TGTGCCACCAGTGATGGAGGTGGGGAGGCCAAAAACATTCAGTACTTC
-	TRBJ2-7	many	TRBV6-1	CASRIGTYPYEQYF	TGTGCCAGCAGAATTGGGACGTATCCCTACGAGCAGTACTTC
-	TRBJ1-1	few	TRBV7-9	CASSSIDRKNTEAFF	TGTGCCAGCAGCTCCATCGACAGAAAGAACACTGAAGCTTTCTTT
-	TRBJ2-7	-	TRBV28	CATRDPPLEQYF	TGTGCCACCAGGGACCCTCCCTTGGAGCAGTACTTC
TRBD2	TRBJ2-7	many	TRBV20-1	CSAPTSGGTYEQYF	TGCAGTGCTCCGACTAGCGGGGGAACCTACGAGCAGTACTTC
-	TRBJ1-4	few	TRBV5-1	CASSFAGANEKLFF	TGCGCCAGCAGCTTCGCGGGAGCTAATGAAAAACTGTTTTTT
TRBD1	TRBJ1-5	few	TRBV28	CASSPQGYSNQPQHF	TGTGCCAGCAGTCCACAGGGGTATAGCAATCAGCCCCAGCATTTT
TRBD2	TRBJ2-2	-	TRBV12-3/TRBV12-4	CASSPTHGGLAGKSTGELFF	TGTGCCAGCAGTCCCACTCACGGGGGACTAGCAGGGAAGAGCACCGGGGAGCTGTTTTTT
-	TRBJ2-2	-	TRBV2	CASTPRTGELFF	TGTGCCAGCACCCCCAGGACCGGGGAGCTGTTTTTT
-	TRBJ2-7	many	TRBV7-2	CASSVAPYEQYF	TGTGCCAGCAGCGTAGCCCCCTACGAGCAGTACTTC
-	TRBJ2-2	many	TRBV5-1	CASSLRSSGNTGELFF	TGCGCCAGCAGCTTGCGTAGTAGCGGGAACACCGGGGAGCTGTTTTTT
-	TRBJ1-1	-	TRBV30	CAWIDGGLEAFF	TGTGCCTGGATCGATGGGGGGCTGGAAGCTTTCTTT
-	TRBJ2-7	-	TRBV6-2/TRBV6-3	CASSYLFGSYEQYF	TGTGCCAGCAGTTATCTCTTTGGTTCCTACGAGCAGTACTTC
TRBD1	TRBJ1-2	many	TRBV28	CASSARGGGQRPSSF	TGTGCCAGCAGTGCCAGGGGGGGGGGACAACGTCCCTCGAGCTTC
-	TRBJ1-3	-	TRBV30	CAWSGGSGNTIYF	TGTGCCTGGAGTGGGGGGTCTGGAAACACCATATATTTT
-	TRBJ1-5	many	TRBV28	CASSLGFAGASNQPQHF	TGTGCCAGCAGTTTGGGATTTGCGGGAGCAAGCAATCAGCCCCAGCATTTT
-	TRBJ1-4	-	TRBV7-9	CASRIQGTRNEKLFF	TGTGCCAGCAGAATCCAGGGGACAAGAAATGAAAAACTGTTTTTT
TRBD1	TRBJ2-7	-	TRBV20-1	CSARGFRDRFYEQYF	TGCAGTGCTAGAGGGTTTAGGGACAGATTCTACGAGCAGTACTTC
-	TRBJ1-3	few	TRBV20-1	CSARDFNTIYF	TGCAGTGCTAGAGATTTCAACACCATATATTTT
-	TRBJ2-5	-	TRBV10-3	CATSGGVAGATGETQYF	TGTGCCACCTCAGGGGGCGTAGCGGGGGCAACGGGAGAGACCCAGTACTTC
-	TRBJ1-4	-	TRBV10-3	CAISESFRGRNEKLFF	TGTGCCATCAGTGAGTCGTTTCGGGGCCGTAATGAAAAACTGTTTTTT
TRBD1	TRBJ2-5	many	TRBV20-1	CSARDYGQGKTQYF	TGCAGTGCTAGAGATTATGGACAGGGAAAGACCCAGTACTTC